The 11 T cell receptor beta chains below all came from one sample that was sequenced in a study of CD8 T cells in Susac syndrome. RNA totalling roughly 0.5 to 1 ug underwent reverse transcription with random hexamers. TCRdb analysed the immunoSEQ multiplex PCR reads with MiXCR anew, one entry per CDR3 protein. The table has about 250,000 distinct CDR3 sequences, about 94% seen once. Specimen: CD4+ T cells from PBMCs. These receptors were taken from a human donor with multiple sclerosis.

This sequence joins TRBV7-9 and TRBJ2-7; D not resolved. Germline loops: CDR1 SEHNR, CDR2 FQNEAQ (reference sequence). V gave up 1 base and J gave up 6 bases, with 10 bases separating them. The CDR3 contains 13 residues. CDR3 protein: CASSLEGRAEQYV. DNA for the CDR3: TGTGCCAGCAGCTTAGAGGGTAGAGCCGAGCAGTACGTC.

The sample holds one count of this clonotype. The gene calls are TRBV5-1 and TRBJ2-4; D is uncertain. Looked up from germline, CDR1 is SGHRS and CDR2 is YFSETQ. This CDR3 has 14 residues. Between the trimmed V and J ends, which lost 5 bases and 0 bases, there was a span of 9 bases. CDR3: CASSSELAKNIQYF. The CDR3 bases are TGCGCCAGCAGTTCTGAGCTAGCCAAAAACATTCAGTACTTC.

The chain uses TRBV23-1 and TRBJ2-7, with TRBD2 as a possible D gene (5 bases). TRBV23-1 is an ORF, and what it does is uncertain. V dropped 7 bases and J dropped 1 base, with 14 bases sitting between them. The CDR3 sequence is 14 residues long. The CDR3: CASTMDCLSYEQYV. CDR3 DNA sequence: TGCGCCAGCACCATGGACTGTTTATCCTACGAGCAGTACGTC.

This chain uses TRBV12-3 or TRBV12-4 with TRBJ1-2, with D possibly being TRBD1 (6 bases). The CDR3 is 13 residues long. V shed 5 bases and J shed 0 bases, with 7 bases lying between them. Written as DNA, the CDR3 is TGTGCCAGCAGTGGGGGCGCTAACTATGGCTACACCTTC. Translation gives CASSGGANYGYTF.

V is TRBV27 and J is TRBJ1-3, with a weak D call TRBD1 (5 bases). In germline, CDR1 is MNHEY, CDR2 SMNVEV (reference sequence). The V end was cut by 8 bases, the J end by 2 bases, with 7 bases between. The CDR3 is 12 residues long. In nucleotides, the CDR3 is TGTGCCAGCTCGGGACCTGGAAACACCATATATTTT. Its translation is CASSGPGNTIYF.

This clonotype was detected once. The rearrangement joins TRBV11-3 to TRBJ2-1; D not certain. V lost 1 base and J 8 bases, leaving 9 bases between the germline ends. The CDR3 totals 13 residues. Germline V gene lookup returns CDR1 SGHNT and CDR2 YENEEA. The DNA for the CDR3 is TGTGCCAGCAGCTTAGGCCGAACCTATGAGCAGTTCTTC. It specifies CASSLGRTYEQFF. Looking up the rest from reference TRBV11-3 and TRBJ2-1 gives the full variable domain: EAGVVQSPRYKIIEKKQPVAFWCNPISGHNTLYWYLQNLGQGPELLIRYENEEAVDDSQLPKDRFSAERLKGVDSTLKIQPAELGDSAVYLCASSLGRTYEQFFGPGTRLTVL.

This clonotype was seen once. The rearrangement links TRBV14 to TRBJ2-3; D may correspond to TRBD1 or TRBD2 (6 bases each). The CDR3 is 13 amino acids. The germline V gene encodes CDR1 SGHDN and CDR2 FVKESK. V shed 0 bases and J shed 8 bases, with 9 bases lying between them. The CDR3 sequence: CASSQDWGATQYF. In DNA, the CDR3 is TGTGCCAGCAGCCAAGATTGGGGGGCTACGCAGTATTTT.

This chain uses TRBV4-1 with TRBJ2-7, with 7 bases that match TRBD1. Trimming cost V 6 bases and J 6 bases; bases outside gene matches: 14. Germline lookup yields CDR1 MGHRA and CDR2 YSYEKL. The CDR3 runs to 15 residues. The CDR3 here is CASRQGLSPLGEQYF. The CDR3 DNA follows: TGCGCCAGCAGACAGGGGCTCTCTCCCCTCGGCGAGCAGTACTTC.

The genes are TRBV9 and TRBJ2-1; D gene ambiguous. Trimming took 0 bases from V and 0 from J, leaving 10 bases between them. Germline loops: CDR1 SGDLS, CDR2 YYNGEE. This CDR3 region has 16 residues. This CDR3 is CASSVVSGRSYNEQFF. Written as DNA, the CDR3 is TGTGCCAGCAGCGTAGTGTCGGGCCGCTCCTACAATGAGCAGTTCTTC.

The chain joins TRBV10-3 to TRBJ2-5; no definite D call. The CDR3 has 13 residues. CDR1 is ENHRY and CDR2 is SYGVKD in the germline V gene. V dropped 4 bases and J dropped 4 bases, with 10 bases sitting between them. The CDR3 nucleotides are TGTGCCATCAGTGGGGCAGTTGGAGAGACCCAGTACTTC. Residues: CAISGAVGETQYF.

CDR3 amino acids: CSARGQAGGPLHF. The CDR3 nucleotides read TGCAGTGCTCGTGGACAGGCGGGAGGACCCCTCCACTTT. This chain connects TRBV20-1 to TRBJ1-6; TRBD1 aligns across 7 bases. The germline gives CDR1 DFQATT, CDR2 SNEGSKA (reference sequence). V lost 5 bases to trimming and J lost 12 bases; unmatched junction nucleotides: 10. The CDR3 contains 13 residues.